These T cell receptor beta chains were read from a single sample in a study of CD8 T cells in ankylosing spondylitis. MiXCR, run by TCRdb on the 5' RACE reads, gives a single entry per CDR3 protein. Of roughly 490,000 distinct CDR3 sequences listed, 5.3% were seen once; the top ten hold under 4.5%. Source material: blood, either unsorted or a sorted T cell fraction (not recorded which). Source of these receptors: a male donor with ankylosing spondylitis. The CDR3 runs from the conserved cysteine through the conserved F or W. The order of the fields is clone size, D gene, V gene, J gene, CDR3 DNA, CDR3 protein. A D gene is named only where the DNA matches it firmly. A row's size may be missing; if present it is once, few, many or a size class.

few	.	TRBV7-2	TRBJ2-7	TGTGCCAGCAGCTCCGGGGCTCTCTCCTACGAGCAGTACTTC	CASSSGALSYEQYF
many	.	TRBV7-3	TRBJ2-6	TGTGCCAGCAGCTCCAGACTGCTAGGTGGTGGGGCCAACGTCCTGACTTTC	CASSSRLLGGGANVLTF
many	.	TRBV29-1	TRBJ2-3	TGCAGCGTTGAAGGGGCAGGTGCTTTGGGCACAGATACGCAGTATTTT	CSVEGAGALGTDTQYF
.	TRBD1	TRBV28	TRBJ2-3	TGTGCCAGCAGTTCCCAGGAGGACAGGGGTTCAGATACGCAGTATTTT	CASSSQEDRGSDTQYF
many	.	TRBV5-1	TRBJ1-1	TGCGCCAGCAGCATTCGGGACCACACTGAAGCTTTCTTT	CASSIRDHTEAFF
.	.	TRBV5-1	TRBJ1-2	TGCGCCAGCAGCTTGGTTGGCGGCCGCGCTGGAGATGGCTACACCTTC	CASSLVGGRAGDGYTF
.	.	TRBV28	TRBJ2-1	TGTGCCAGCAGTTTGAGTGGCGGGTCCAATGAGCAGTTCTTC	CASSLSGGSNEQFF
many	.	TRBV20-1	TRBJ1-6	TGCAGTGCCGGGGGGAGCCCCGATTCACCCCTCCACTTT	CSAGGSPDSPLHF
many	.	TRBV29-1	TRBJ1-1	TGCAGCGCTACATCAAACAGGGCTAACACTGAAGCTTTCTTT	CSATSNRANTEAFF
few	TRBD2	TRBV20-1	TRBJ2-3	TGCAGTCCTATAGCGGGGGCCACAGATACGCAGTATTTT	CSPIAGATDTQYF
few	.	TRBV24-1	TRBJ2-3	TGTGCCACCAGTGAGGGCCAAGATACGCAGTATTTT	CATSEGQDTQYF
many	.	TRBV7-2	TRBJ1-4	TGTGCCAGCAGCTTAGGACTCAGGGCGCGGAATGAAAAACTGTTTTTT	CASSLGLRARNEKLFF
many	.	TRBV5-1	TRBJ2-1	TGCGCCAGCACCCAAATTGGGGACAATGAGCAGTTCTTC	CASTQIGDNEQFF
.	.	TRBV7-9	TRBJ2-7	TGTGCCAGCAGCCCCGGGTCCCACGAGCAGTACTTC	CASSPGSHEQYF
many	.	TRBV5-1	TRBJ1-2	TGCGCCAGCAGCCCGAGGGGGTCAGGGGCCTACTGGGGCTACACCTTC	CASSPRGSGAYWGYTF
many	TRBD2	TRBV29-1	TRBJ2-1	TGCAGCGTTGACAGACTAGCGGGGGGTCTCCCCTCCTACAATGAGCAGTTCTTC	CSVDRLAGGLPSYNEQFF
many	.	TRBV28	TRBJ1-5	TGTGCCAGCAGCCGGCGGCAGGAGCGTCAGCCCCAGCATTTT	CASSRRQERQPQHF
many	.	TRBV15	TRBJ2-1	TGTGCCACCAGCAGGGGAACCGTCCGGGGTTTGGAGCTCTCCTACAATGAGCAGTTCTTC	CATSRGTVRGLELSYNEQFF
.	.	TRBV9	TRBJ1-2	TGTGCCAGCAGCTTCAGGGTAAACTATGGCTACACCTTC	CASSFRVNYGYTF
many	TRBD2	TRBV5-1	TRBJ2-3	TGCGCCAGAAGCGGGAGATCAGATACGCAGTATTTT	CARSGRSDTQYF
many	.	TRBV7-8	TRBJ1-1	TGTGCCAGCTCCTGGGACGGGGGTTGGAACACTGAAGCTTTCTTT	CASSWDGGWNTEAFF
many	TRBD2	TRBV28	TRBJ2-1	TGTGCCAGCAGTTCGCCAGCGGGAGGGAATCACAATGAGCAGTTCTTC	CASSSPAGGNHNEQFF
few	.	TRBV7-9	TRBJ2-3	TGTGCCAGCAGCGGGCGGCCTGATACGCAGTATTTT	CASSGRPDTQYF